The 23 T cell receptor beta chains presented below share a single source sample, sequenced in a study of yellow fever vaccine responses in identical twins. Using its own MiXCR run on the RT-PCR reads, TCRdb lists one record per CDR3 protein. This table holds over 15,000 distinct CDR3 sequences, around two thirds found once. This sample comprised T cells from blood (PBMCs), unsorted or a sorted subset (not recorded which), obtained before or after yellow fever vaccination (not recorded which). The receptors shown here come from a young woman who received the yellow fever vaccine.

This chain uses TRBV7-9 with TRBJ2-3, with D unresolved. The V gene's germline CDR1 is SEHNR and CDR2 FQNEAQ (reference sequence). CDR3 size: 15 residues. V gave up 1 base and J gave up 0 bases, with 8 bases separating them. CDR3 sequence reads: CASSLDGVSTDTQYF. CDR3 DNA: TGTGCCAGCAGCTTAGATGGCGTTAGCACAGATACGCAGTATTTT.

The rearrangement uses TRBV29-1 and TRBJ1-1; maybe TRBD1 (5 bases). Between the trimmed V and J ends, which lost 0 bases and 1 base, there was a span of 9 bases. Germline-derived CDR1 and CDR2 are SQVTM and ANQGSEA. CDR3 size: 14 residues. The CDR3: CSVEDGQRNTEAFF. The CDR3 bases are TGCAGCGTTGAAGACGGACAACGGAACACTGAAGCTTTCTTT.

This chain uses TRBV29-1 with TRBJ2-1; either TRBD1 or TRBD2 may fit D (5 bases each). The CDR3 length is 11 residues. CDR1 is SQVTM and CDR2 is ANQGSEA in the germline V gene. The V and J ends lost 3 bases and 5 bases respectively, with 5 bases between them. CDR3 sequence reads: CSVEGDNEQFF. Here the CDR3 DNA reads TGCAGCGTTGAGGGGGACAATGAGCAGTTCTTC.

The chain joins TRBV15 to TRBJ2-1, with 7 bases aligning to TRBD1. This CDR3 is 15 amino acids long. Germline V lookup: CDR1 LNHNV, CDR2 YYDKDF (reference sequence). After removal of 5 bases from V and 0 bases from J, the junction contained 4 bases not matched to a gene. Here the CDR3 DNA reads TGTGCCACCAGCGGAAGACAGGGCTCCTACAATGAGCAGTTCTTC. Translation gives CATSGRQGSYNEQFF. Drawing the rest from reference TRBV15 and TRBJ2-1, the complete variable domain is DAMVIQNPRYQVTQFGKPVTLSCSQTLNHNVMYWYQQKSSQAPKLLFHYYDKDFNNEADTPDNFQSRRPNTSFCFLDIRSPGLGDTAMYLCATSGRQGSYNEQFFGPGTRLTVL.

This rearrangement joins TRBV11-3 to TRBJ2-1, with 8 bases aligning to TRBD1. This CDR3 spans 14 amino acids. Germline CDR1 and CDR2: SGHNT and YENEEA. V trimming: 5 bases; J trimming: 5 bases; junction bases outside the gene matches: 5. The CDR3 protein is CASSEGQVNNEQFF. CDR3 DNA: TGTGCCAGCAGCGAGGGACAGGTTAACAATGAGCAGTTCTTC.

The V call is TRBV27, the J call TRBJ2-1; TRBD1 matches 7 bases. The CDR3 length is 16 residues. CDR1 and CDR2 from the germline V gene are MNHEY and SMNVEV (reference sequence). The V segment lost 7 bases and the J segment 0 bases; nucleotides outside the gene matches: 9. The CDR3 reads CASTLRQGSSYNEQFF. The CDR3 DNA reads TGTGCCAGCACCCTGAGACAGGGCAGCTCCTACAATGAGCAGTTCTTC.

This clonotype came up a few times. The V and J genes are TRBV19 and TRBJ1-5; 7 bases match TRBD1. The CDR3 runs 15 residues. Germline V lookup: CDR1 LNHDA, CDR2 SQIVND (reference sequence). The junction had 10 bases not matched to a gene; V was cut back by 7 bases and J by 4 bases. DNA for the CDR3: TGTGCCAGTAACCCATGGACAGGCCCAAATCAGCCCCAGCATTTT. It specifies CASNPWTGPNQPQHF.

This clonotype was counted once. This chain joins TRBV3-1 and TRBJ2-7, with D perhaps matching TRBD1 (5 bases). V was pared by 4 bases and J by 6 bases, with 16 bases between. Germline assignment: CDR1 LGHDT and CDR2 YNNKEL (reference sequence). The CDR3 consists of 14 residues. The chain's CDR3 is CASSLTQGPREQYF. For the CDR3, the DNA is TGTGCCAGCAGCCTAACCCAGGGCCCACGCGAGCAGTACTTC.

This clonotype appeared a single time. Here the CDR3 DNA reads TGTGCCAGCAGTGGCGGGACGGGAATGAATAATTCACCCCTCCACTTT. Its translation is CASSGGTGMNNSPLHF. The rearrangement uses TRBV6-1 and TRBJ1-6; a possible D gene is TRBD1 (5 bases). The length of the CDR3 is 16 residues. Germline-derived CDR1 and CDR2 are MNHNS and SASEGT. V lost 4 bases, J lost 5 bases, and 15 bases lay in between.

This chain uses TRBV2 with TRBJ2-2, with D uncertain. Germline CDR1 is SNHLY and CDR2 is FYNNEI. Trimming took 6 bases from V and 1 from J, leaving 12 bases between them. The CDR3 consists of 15 residues. The CDR3 loop reads CASRRIEMNTGELFF. CDR3 coding DNA: TGTGCCAGCAGGAGGATAGAGATGAACACCGGGGAGCTGTTTTTT.

This rearrangement joins TRBV12-3 or TRBV12-4 to TRBJ2-4; the match to TRBD1 covers 9 bases. This CDR3 region has 17 residues. Trimming removed 5 bases from V and 1 base from J; junction bases left unmatched: 9. CDR3 loop: CASSTQTGGSAKNIQYF. In nucleotides, the CDR3 is TGTGCCAGCAGTACTCAAACAGGGGGCTCGGCCAAAAACATTCAGTACTTC.

This clonotype qualifies as medium-sized (0.01 to 0.1%). This chain links TRBV9 with TRBJ2-1; D possibly corresponds to TRBD2 (6 bases). Trimming stripped 0 bases from V and 4 bases from J, with 14 bases between. CDR1 is SGDLS, CDR2 YYNGEE, per germline. This CDR3 has 16 residues. The CDR3 DNA reads TGTGCCAGCAGCGTAGAGTTACTAGCAGATTACAATGAGCAGTTCTTC. This encodes CASSVELLADYNEQFF.

V gene TRBV6-1 combines with J gene TRBJ1-5, with D hard to call. The CDR3 runs to 13 residues. V dropped 7 bases and J dropped 3 bases, with 10 bases sitting between them. Looked up from germline, CDR1 is MNHNS and CDR2 is SASEGT. CDR3: CASNMADNQPQHF. The CDR3 DNA reads TGTGCCAGCAATATGGCAGACAATCAGCCCCAGCATTTT.

The chain uses TRBV18 and TRBJ2-1; weak D call: TRBD1 (6 bases). The CDR3 is 15 residues long. V lost 4 bases to trimming and J lost 0 bases, with 10 bases between them. Germline V gene data show CDR1 as KGHSH and CDR2 as LQKENI. The CDR3 DNA reads as TGTGCCAGCTCACGACAGGAAAGCTCCTACAATGAGCAGTTCTTC. Amino acid sequence: CASSRQESSYNEQFF.

The rearrangement uses TRBV11-2 and TRBJ2-7; D gene unclear. This CDR3 has 13 residues. Germline V CDR1 and CDR2: SGHAT, FQNNGV. V lost 0 bases and J lost 4, with 7 bases in between. The CDR3 bases are TGTGCCAGCAGCTTAGAGGCCGGGTACGAGCAGTACGTC. The encoded protein is CASSLEAGYEQYV.

The J gene is TRBJ2-5, the V gene TRBV2; TRBD2 aligns across 8 bases. J gave up 2 bases and V 1 base, and 3 bases lay outside the gene matches. The CDR3 length is 15 residues. Germline V lookup: CDR1 SNHLY, CDR2 FYNNEI. The DNA of the CDR3 is TGTGCCAGCAGTGAAGGGGCGGGAGGACAAGAGACCCAGTACTTC. Translation: CASSEGAGGQETQYF.

As regards this clonotype: This CDR3 fails to terminate in the conserved phenylalanine or tryptophan, so it likely reflects a read error. The gene calls are TRBV28 and TRBJ1-5; 7 nucleotides line up with TRBD1. Trimming at V came to 6 bases and at J to 6 bases, leaving 8 bases not matched to a gene. The CDR3 length is 14 residues. Germline V gene data show CDR1 as MDHEN and CDR2 as SYDVKM. CDR3 residues: CASSLGQVLQPQHL. The CDR3 nucleotides read TGTGCCAGCAGCCTAGGACAGGTCCTTCAGCCCCAGCATTTA.

The genes are TRBV28 and TRBJ2-4; 14 bases align to TRBD2. CDR1 is MDHEN, CDR2 SYDVKM, per germline. J lost 13 bases, V lost 6 bases, and 5 bases had no gene match. This CDR3 comprises 13 residues. CDR3 residues: CASRAGLAGAQYF. CDR3 nucleotides: TGTGCCAGCAGAGCGGGACTAGCGGGGGCCCAGTACTTC.

This clonotype was seen only a few times. This chain connects TRBV27 to TRBJ2-1, with 8 bases aligning to TRBD2. This CDR3 spans 15 amino acids. Germline V lookup: CDR1 MNHEY, CDR2 SMNVEV (reference sequence). The ends lost 3 bases at V and 1 base at J; junction bases unmatched: 2. The CDR3 spells CASSLERESYNEQFF. CDR3 sequence (DNA): TGTGCCAGCAGTTTGGAGCGGGAGTCCTACAATGAGCAGTTCTTC.

CDR3 region: CASSVQGSSYNEQFF. The CDR3 DNA is TGTGCCAGCAGCGTTCAGGGGAGCTCCTACAATGAGCAGTTCTTC. V gene TRBV3-1 combines with J gene TRBJ2-1, with D possibly matching TRBD1 (6 bases). Trimming took off 5 bases at V and 0 bases at J, with 11 bases between the two ends. The CDR3 covers 15 residues. Germline V lookup: CDR1 LGHDT, CDR2 YNNKEL (reference sequence).

The chain has TRBV2 and TRBJ1-4; 7 nucleotides match TRBD1. The CDR3 extends over 14 amino acids. Trimming removed 6 bases from V and 4 bases from J; junction bases left unmatched: 5. Germline loops: CDR1 SNHLY, CDR2 FYNNEI. The CDR3 reads CASSKTGSNEKLFF. CDR3 coding DNA: TGTGCCAGCAGCAAGACAGGGAGTAATGAAAAACTGTTTTTT.

The chain has TRBV13 and TRBJ2-3; perhaps TRBD2 as D (5 bases). V was trimmed by 6 bases and J by 4 bases, leaving 11 bases between them. CDR1 PRHDT and CDR2 FYEKMQ come from the germline V gene (reference sequence). The CDR3 covers 13 residues. The CDR3 region is CASRSGMADTQYF. CDR3 coding DNA: TGTGCCAGCAGGAGCGGCATGGCAGATACGCAGTATTTT.

This clonotype has more than one count but fewer than ten. The V gene is TRBV24-1, the J gene TRBJ1-5; D ambiguous. CDR1 and CDR2 (germline): KGHDR, SFDVKD. The V and J ends lost 4 bases and 6 bases respectively, with 12 bases between them. The CDR3 consists of 14 residues. The DNA of the CDR3 is TGTGCCACCAGTGACGCAGGTCCCGGTCAGCCCCAGCATTTT. Its protein is CATSDAGPGQPQHF.